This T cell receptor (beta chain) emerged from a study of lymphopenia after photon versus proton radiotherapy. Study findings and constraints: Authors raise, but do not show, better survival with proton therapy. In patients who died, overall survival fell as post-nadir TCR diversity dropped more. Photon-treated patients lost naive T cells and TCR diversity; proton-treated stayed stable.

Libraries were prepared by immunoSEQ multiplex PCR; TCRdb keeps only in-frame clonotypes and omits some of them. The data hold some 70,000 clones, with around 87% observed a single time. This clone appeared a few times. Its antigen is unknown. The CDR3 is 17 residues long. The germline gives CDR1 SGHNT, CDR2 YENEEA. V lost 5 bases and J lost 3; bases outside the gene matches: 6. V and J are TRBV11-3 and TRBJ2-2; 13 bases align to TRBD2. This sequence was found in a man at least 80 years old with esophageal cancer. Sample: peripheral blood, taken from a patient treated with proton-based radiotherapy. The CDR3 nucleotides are TGTGCCAGCAGCCTGCGGACTAGCGGGAGTTACACCGGGGAGCTGTTTTTT. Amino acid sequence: CASSLRTSGSYTGELFF.